The 17 T cell receptor beta chains presented below share a single source sample, sequenced in a study of blood T cell repertoires in COVID-19. TCRdb's copy holds only in-frame clones and misses some; the assay was immunoSEQ multiplex PCR. This sample yields just under 350,000 clones, of which around 91% are seen a single time; around 3.5% belongs to the top ten. Sequenced input: peripheral blood. These receptors were collected from a woman in her late teens or twenties who had recovered from COVID-19.

This clone appeared once. The chain combines TRBV12-5 with TRBJ2-5; maybe TRBD1 (5 bases). CDR3 length: 17 residues. CDR1 LGHNT and CDR2 FRNRAP come from the germline V gene. V lost 5 bases to trimming and J lost 3 bases, with 22 bases between them. The CDR3 reads CASGRAWGSPEEETQYF. For the CDR3, the DNA is TGTGCTAGTGGTCGTGCGTGGGGCTCACCAGAGGAAGAGACCCAGTACTTC.

The chain employs TRBV6-6 and TRBJ2-7; D ambiguous. Trimming stripped 7 bases from V and 0 bases from J, with 10 bases between. The CDR3 is 13 residues long. CDR1 and CDR2 (germline): MNHNY, SVGAGI (reference sequence). CDR3 in amino acids: CASTAPSSYEQYV. The CDR3 DNA reads TGTGCCAGCACCGCCCCTAGCTCCTACGAGCAGTACGTC.

V is TRBV2 and J is TRBJ2-2; D ambiguous. Germline CDR1 SNHLY, CDR2 FYNNEI. The length of the CDR3 is 13 residues. Trimming took off 4 bases at V and 8 bases at J, with 11 bases between the two ends. CDR3 sequence: CASSVQVWGELFF. CDR3 DNA: TGTGCCAGCAGTGTCCAGGTGTGGGGGGAGCTGTTTTTT.

The chain recombines TRBV24-1 with TRBJ2-1, with 7 bases matching TRBD2. Germline values: CDR1 KGHDR, CDR2 SFDVKD. V lost 0 bases and J lost 7; bases outside the gene matches: 5. There are 15 residues in the CDR3. CDR3 bases: TGTGCCACCAGTGATTTGTGGGGGGGAGGGAATGAGCAGTTCTTC. It translates to CATSDLWGGGNEQFF.

This rearrangement joins TRBV19 to TRBJ1-6; 10 bases agree with TRBD1. The trim removed 1 base at V and 6 bases at J, leaving 3 bases unmatched. This CDR3 is 16 amino acids long. Germline assignment: CDR1 LNHDA and CDR2 SQIVND (reference sequence). The CDR3 here is CASSIARTGGNSPLHF. The DNA of the CDR3 is TGTGCCAGTAGTATAGCCCGGACAGGGGGTAATTCACCCCTCCACTTT.

J is TRBJ2-1 and V is TRBV11-3, with a tentative D call TRBD2 (5 bases). The CDR3 covers 16 residues. Germline loops: CDR1 SGHNT, CDR2 YENEEA. V was cut by 1 base and J by 3 bases, with 13 bases left in between. CDR3 sequence reads: CASSLGRRARYNEQFF. CDR3 nucleotide sequence: TGTGCCAGCAGCTTAGGACGGCGGGCCCGCTACAATGAGCAGTTCTTC.

J is TRBJ1-2 and V is TRBV28; D remains ambiguous. V lost 3 bases and J lost 2, with 10 bases in between. CDR1 MDHEN and CDR2 SYDVKM come from the germline V gene. The CDR3 sequence is 14 residues long. CDR3: CASSLGTQNYGYTF. The CDR3 DNA sequence: TGTGCCAGCAGTTTGGGCACCCAGAACTATGGCTACACCTTC.

This clone has just a few counts. The chain has TRBV6-2 or TRBV6-3 and TRBJ2-2; 7 nucleotides line up with TRBD1. CDR3 length equals 13 residues. With 6 bases clipped from V and 5 bases from J, the junction kept 3 bases outside the gene matches. CDR1 MNHEY and CDR2 SVGEGT come from the germline V gene. This CDR3 is CASSPDRTGELFF. CDR3 bases: TGTGCCAGCAGCCCGGACAGGACCGGGGAGCTGTTTTTT.

V usage is TRBV7-2 and J usage is TRBJ2-1; 9 nucleotides match TRBD1. There are 17 residues in the CDR3. Trimming cost V 7 bases and J 2 bases; bases outside gene matches: 12. Germline V gene lookup returns CDR1 SGHTA and CDR2 FQGNSA. CDR3 protein: CASITQVGQGTYNEQFF. The CDR3 nucleotides are TGTGCCAGCATCACACAAGTCGGACAGGGGACCTACAATGAGCAGTTCTTC.

V is TRBV19 and J is TRBJ2-3; 8 positions agree with TRBD2. This CDR3 contains 16 residues. CDR1 and CDR2 from the germline V gene are LNHDA and SQIVND (reference sequence). V gave up 1 base and J gave up 0 bases; unmatched junction bases: 3. DNA for the CDR3: TGTGCCAGTAGTATAGGACTAGCGCAAAGCACAGATACGCAGTATTTT. Translated: CASSIGLAQSTDTQYF.

This chain uses TRBV7-9 with TRBJ1-1; 7 nucleotides line up with TRBD1. Trimming removed 5 bases from V and 4 bases from J; junction bases left unmatched: 10. Germline CDR1 and CDR2: SEHNR and FQNEAQ (reference sequence). CDR3 length equals 15 residues. The CDR3 here is CASSPRGARATEAFF. CDR3 sequence (DNA): TGTGCCAGCAGCCCCAGGGGGGCGCGGGCCACTGAAGCTTTCTTT.

J is TRBJ1-2 and V is TRBV28; TRBD1 aligns across 7 bases. Germline V gene lookup returns CDR1 MDHEN and CDR2 SYDVKM. The V segment lost 5 bases and the J segment 6 bases; nucleotides outside the gene matches: 12. The CDR3 runs 15 residues. The CDR3 loop is CASSVSGTVPNGYTF. The CDR3 nucleotides are TGTGCCAGCAGTGTTTCCGGGACAGTCCCAAATGGCTACACCTTC.

This chain links TRBV6-6 with TRBJ1-2; D gene uncertain. The germline V and J ends were trimmed by 3 bases and 4 bases, with 18 bases remaining between them. The germline CDR1 and CDR2 sequences are MNHNY and SVGAGI (reference sequence). CDR3 length: 16 residues. The DNA of the CDR3 is TGTGCCAGCAGTTATTTTTATTGGCGGGCTGGCTATGGCTACACCTTC. Translating gives CASSYFYWRAGYGYTF.

The chain is built from TRBV5-1 and TRBJ1-4, with TRBD1 matching 8 bases. The germline gives CDR1 SGHRS, CDR2 YFSETQ. The V gene end was trimmed by 4 bases and the J gene end by 7 bases; junction bases not matched to a gene: 6. The CDR3 runs 14 residues. The DNA of the CDR3 is TGCGCCAGCAGCGCGCAGGGGGCGGGTGAAAAACTGTTTTTT. Protein product: CASSAQGAGEKLFF.

The rearrangement uses TRBV11-3 and TRBJ2-1; 7 bases align to TRBD2. The CDR3 covers 16 residues. Trimming cost V 2 bases and J 0 bases; bases outside gene matches: 4. Germline CDR1 reads SGHNT; CDR2 reads YENEEA. The CDR3 reads CASSLTGGVSYNEQFF. The CDR3 nucleotides read TGTGCCAGCAGCTTAACTGGGGGGGTCTCCTACAATGAGCAGTTCTTC.

The rearrangement joins TRBV28 to TRBJ1-5; D possibly corresponds to TRBD1 (5 bases). This CDR3 has 14 residues. Germline-derived CDR1 and CDR2 are MDHEN and SYDVKM. V was pared by 8 bases and J by 6 bases, with 17 bases between. The CDR3 protein is CASSLGGRAQPQHF. CDR3 DNA: TGTGCCAGCTCCCTCGGGGGACGGGCTCAGCCCCAGCATTTT.

This chain joins TRBV24-1 and TRBJ1-1, with D hard to call. The germline V gene encodes CDR1 KGHDR and CDR2 SFDVKD. The CDR3 is made up of 12 amino acids. Trimming shortened V by 8 bases and J by 9 bases, and 15 bases separated the two germline ends. CDR3 amino acids: CATIPPNSQAFF. In DNA, the CDR3 is TGTGCCACCATTCCACCCAACTCCCAAGCTTTCTTT.